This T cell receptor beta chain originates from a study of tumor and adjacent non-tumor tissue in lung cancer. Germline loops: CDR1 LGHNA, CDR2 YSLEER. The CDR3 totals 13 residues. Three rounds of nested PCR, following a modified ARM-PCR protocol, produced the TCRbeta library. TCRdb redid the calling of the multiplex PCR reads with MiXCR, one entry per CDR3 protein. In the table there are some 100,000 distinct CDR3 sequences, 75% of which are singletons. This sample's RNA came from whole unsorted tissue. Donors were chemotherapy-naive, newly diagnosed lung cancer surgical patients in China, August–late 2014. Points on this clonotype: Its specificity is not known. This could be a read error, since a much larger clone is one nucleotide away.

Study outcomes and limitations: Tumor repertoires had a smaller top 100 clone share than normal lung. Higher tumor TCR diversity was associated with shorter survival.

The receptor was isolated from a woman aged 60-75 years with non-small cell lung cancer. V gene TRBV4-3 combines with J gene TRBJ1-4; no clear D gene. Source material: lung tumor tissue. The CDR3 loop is CTSSQAGDEKLFF. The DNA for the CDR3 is TGCACCAGCAGCCAAGCAGGAGATGAAAAACTGTTTTTT.